The sequence of this T cell receptor beta chain was determined in a study of identical twins. Points from the study as a whole: Abundant beta clonotypes from cord blood bore fewer insertions; memory repertoires lacked this pattern. There is a chance that invariant MAIT and iNKT cells partially muddied zero-insertion analyses.

This clonotype has a handful of counts. Antigen: not known. Template switching added a universal primer site, and cDNA bore unique molecular identifiers. TCRdb re-called the 5' RACE reads with MiXCR, one entry per CDR3 protein. The sample consists of roughly 1,500,000 distinct CDR3 sequences, 25% to 35% of them appearing once. The length of the CDR3 is 13 residues. J was trimmed by 4 bases and V by 4 bases; bases with no gene match: 3. Per germline, CDR1 MNHEY and CDR2 SMNVEV (reference sequence). The rearrangement links TRBV27 to TRBJ1-1; 7 bases agree with TRBD1. The receptor's source is a newborn girl in good health. The sample comprised cord blood. The CDR3 here is CASSWRQGTEAFF. CDR3 sequence (DNA): TGTGCCAGCAGTTGGAGACAGGGCACTGAAGCTTTCTTT.